One sample yielded the 12 T cell receptor beta chains listed below, sequenced in a study of T cells of healthy individuals. A single record per CDR3 protein comes from TCRdb applying MiXCR to the 5' RACE reads. The top ten hold 6.2% of the sample, which has around 98,000 distinct CDR3 sequences, 17% seen once. These receptor sequences come from a human donor in good health.

This clonotype was seen ten or more times. The chain employs TRBV7-9 and TRBJ2-1; D is perhaps TRBD2 (5 bases). This CDR3 is built from 13 residues. Germline assignment: CDR1 SEHNR and CDR2 FQNEAQ (reference sequence). V lost 5 bases and J 3 bases, leaving 8 bases between the germline ends. The CDR3 DNA reads TGTGCCAGCAGCCCACGGGGCTACAATGAGCAGTTCTTC. Its translation: CASSPRGYNEQFF.

The V call is TRBV5-6, the J call TRBJ2-3; D gene ambiguous. The CDR3 extends over 16 amino acids. With 4 bases removed from V and 6 bases from J, the gap between germline ends came to 21 bases. CDR1 SGHDT and CDR2 YYEEEE come from the germline V gene. CDR3 sequence reads: CASSPTGPSTSDTQYF. The DNA of the CDR3 is TGTGCCAGCAGCCCCACGGGCCCCAGCACGTCCGATACGCAGTATTTT.

This clonotype turned up a few times. The CDR3 sequence is CASRTGDNEQFF. CDR3 bases: TGTGCCAGCAGGACGGGAGACAATGAGCAGTTCTTC. The chain is built from TRBV6-5 and TRBJ2-1; D perhaps matches TRBD2 (6 bases). CDR3 length: 12 residues. With 6 bases removed from V and 5 bases from J, the gap between germline ends came to 8 bases. The germline V gene has CDR1 MNHEY and CDR2 SVGAGI.

The sample holds a few counts of this clonotype. The rearrangement links TRBV2 to TRBJ1-4, with D unclear. Trimming left V 6 bases short and J 0 bases short, with 5 bases between. Germline CDR1 reads SNHLY; CDR2 reads FYNNEI. This CDR3 contains 13 residues. This chain's CDR3 is CASSVTTNEKLFF. The CDR3 DNA reads as TGTGCCAGCAGCGTTACAACTAATGAAAAACTGTTTTTT. The full variable domain, with the rest looked up from reference TRBV2 and TRBJ1-4, is EPEVTQTPSHQVTQMGQEVILRCVPISNHLYFYWYRQILGQKVEFLVSFYNNEISEKSEIFDDQFSVERPDGSNFTLKIRSTKLEDSAMYFCASSVTTNEKLFFGSGTQLSVL.

Worth noting for this clonotype: Relative to the germline gene, one junction end is altered; a read error may explain this. This chain joins TRBV4-3 and TRBJ1-4, with D uncertain. From germline, CDR1 is LGHNA and CDR2 YSLEER. The CDR3 totals 15 residues. The CDR3 DNA reads TGCACCAGCAGCCAAGTCGGGCCTCCAAATGAAAAACTGTTTTTT. This translates into CTSSQVGPPNEKLFF.

This clonotype has a count of ten or more. The gene calls are TRBV20-1 and TRBJ2-7; 9 bases match TRBD2. Germline CDR1 reads DFQATT; CDR2 reads SNEGSKA (reference sequence). This CDR3 has 13 amino acids. J was trimmed by 0 bases and V by 5 bases; bases with no gene match: 2. The CDR3 DNA reads TGCAGTGCTGCGGGGGGGCCCTCCTACGAGCAGTACTTC. It yields the protein CSAAGGPSYEQYF.

The chain carries TRBV20-1 and TRBJ2-4; TRBD1 is a possible D gene (6 bases). Deletions cut 8 bases from V and 0 bases from J, with 17 bases between. CDR3 length equals 15 residues. CDR1 is DFQATT and CDR2 is SNEGSKA in the germline V gene (reference sequence). In DNA, the CDR3 is TGCAGTATCGCAGGGGAGACACTAGCCAAAAACATTCAGTACTTC. Its protein product is CSIAGETLAKNIQYF.

This clonotype came up many times. The rearrangement uses TRBV11-2 and TRBJ2-2; no definite D call. V lost 2 bases and J 6 bases, leaving 7 bases between the germline ends. This CDR3 region has 13 residues. Germline CDR1 is SGHAT and CDR2 is FQNNGV. The CDR3 region has the DNA TGTGCCAGCAGCTTAAAGGGTCCCGGGGAGCTGTTTTTT. It specifies CASSLKGPGELFF.

The chain employs TRBV29-1 and TRBJ2-7; perhaps D is TRBD1 or TRBD2 (5 bases each). This CDR3 is 11 amino acids long. In germline, CDR1 is SQVTM, CDR2 ANQGSEA. V gave up 4 bases and J gave up 4 bases, with 8 bases separating them. CDR3 nucleotide sequence: TGCAGCGTTGGGGGGACGTACGAGCAGTACTTC. It codes for CSVGGTYEQYF.

This chain uses TRBV6-5 with TRBJ2-3; 15 nucleotides align to TRBD2. The CDR3 has 17 residues. Germline trimming cut 2 bases from V and 2 bases from J; bases unmatched to any gene: 2. Germline CDR1 MNHEY, CDR2 SVGAGI. The CDR3 is CASSYRTSGGATDTQYF. The CDR3 DNA sequence: TGTGCCAGCAGTTACAGGACTAGCGGGGGGGCCACAGATACGCAGTATTTT.

This clonotype was seen repeatedly, ten times or more. The CDR3 loop reads CASRIDRTLGSPLHF. DNA of the CDR3: TGTGCCAGCAGGATCGACAGGACGCTAGGTTCACCCCTCCACTTT. The rearrangement uses TRBV27 and TRBJ1-6, with D perhaps TRBD1 (6 bases). The CDR3 runs to 15 residues. V was trimmed by 6 bases and J by 9 bases, leaving 18 bases between them. In germline, CDR1 is MNHEY, CDR2 SMNVEV (reference sequence).

The chain carries TRBV6-6 and TRBJ1-1; the match to TRBD1 covers 10 bases. The CDR3 totals 14 residues. The germline gives CDR1 MNHNY, CDR2 SVGAGI (reference sequence). V was pared by 6 bases and J by 3 bases, with 4 bases of the junction left unmatched. CDR3 coding DNA: TGTGCCAGCAGAAGCGGACAGGGGGACACTGAAGCTTTCTTT. This encodes CASRSGQGDTEAFF.